This TCR beta chain was identified during a study of T cell changes during pregnancy in multiple sclerosis. J lost 4 bases, V lost 5 bases, and 16 bases had no gene match. The length of the CDR3 is 19 residues. Per the germline V gene, CDR1 is SGHTA and CDR2 is FQGNSA. The repertoire was sequenced with immunoSEQ multiplex PCR; TCRdb's copy has only in-frame clones and lacks some. The sample holds more than 35,000 clones; under 95% are singletons and the top ten take 0.3% to 0.4%. Sample: CD4+ T cells from peripheral blood mononuclear cells, taken in the third trimester of pregnancy. The chain uses TRBV7-2 and TRBJ2-3; TRBD2 matches at 12 bases. The origin of this receptor is a female donor in good health, enrolled as a control in a pregnancy study. The CDR3 DNA is TGTGCCAGCAGCCTCCGGGGGGGTTTATGGACTAGCGGGGCAGATACGCAGTATTTT. Protein product: CASSLRGGLWTSGADTQYF.